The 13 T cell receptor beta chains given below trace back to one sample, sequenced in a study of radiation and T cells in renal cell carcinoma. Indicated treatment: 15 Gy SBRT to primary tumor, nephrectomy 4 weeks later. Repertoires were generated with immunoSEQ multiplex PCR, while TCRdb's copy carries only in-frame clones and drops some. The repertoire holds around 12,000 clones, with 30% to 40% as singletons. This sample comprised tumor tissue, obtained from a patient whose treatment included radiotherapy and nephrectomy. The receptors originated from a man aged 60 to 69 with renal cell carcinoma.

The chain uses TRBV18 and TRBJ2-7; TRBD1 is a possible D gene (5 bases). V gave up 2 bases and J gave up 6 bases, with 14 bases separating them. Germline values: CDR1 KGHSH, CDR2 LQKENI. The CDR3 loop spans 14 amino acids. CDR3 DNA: TGTGCCAGCTCACCAGGGGCCGGTACACTCGAGCAGTACGTC. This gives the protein CASSPGAGTLEQYV.

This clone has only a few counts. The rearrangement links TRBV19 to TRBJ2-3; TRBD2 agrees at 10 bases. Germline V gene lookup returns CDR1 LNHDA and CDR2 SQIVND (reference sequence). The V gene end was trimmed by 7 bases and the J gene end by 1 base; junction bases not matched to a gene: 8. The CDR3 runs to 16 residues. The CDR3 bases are TGTGCCAGTACTCCCCCGGGGACTAGCGGCACAGATACGCAGTATTTT. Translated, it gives CASTPPGTSGTDTQYF.

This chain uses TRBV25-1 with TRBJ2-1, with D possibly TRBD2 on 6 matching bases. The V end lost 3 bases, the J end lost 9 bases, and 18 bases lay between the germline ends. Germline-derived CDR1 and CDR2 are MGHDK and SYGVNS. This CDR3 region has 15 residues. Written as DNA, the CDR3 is TGTGCCAGCAGTGATTGGAGCGGAGGAGGGTCTGAGCAGTTCTTC. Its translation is CASSDWSGGGSEQFF.

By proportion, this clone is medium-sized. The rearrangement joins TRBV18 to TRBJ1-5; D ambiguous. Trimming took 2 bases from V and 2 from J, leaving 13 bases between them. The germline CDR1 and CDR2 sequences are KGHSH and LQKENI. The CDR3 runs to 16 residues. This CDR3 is CASSPVGPVGNQPQHF. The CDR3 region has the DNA TGTGCCAGCTCACCAGTGGGCCCTGTCGGCAATCAGCCCCAGCATTTT.

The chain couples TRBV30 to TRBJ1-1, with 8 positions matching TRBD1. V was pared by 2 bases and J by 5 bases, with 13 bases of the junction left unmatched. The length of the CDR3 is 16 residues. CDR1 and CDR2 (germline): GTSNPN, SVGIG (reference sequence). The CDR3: CAWSLGTGVLGTEAFF. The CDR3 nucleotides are TGTGCCTGGAGTTTGGGGACAGGCGTCCTAGGGACTGAAGCTTTCTTT.

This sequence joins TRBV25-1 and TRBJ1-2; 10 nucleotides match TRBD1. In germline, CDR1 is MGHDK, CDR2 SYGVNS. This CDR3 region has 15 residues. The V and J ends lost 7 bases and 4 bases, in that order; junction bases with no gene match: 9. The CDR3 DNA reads TGTGCCAGCACCAAAACGGGACAGGGGCTCTATGGCTACACCTTC. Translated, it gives CASTKTGQGLYGYTF.

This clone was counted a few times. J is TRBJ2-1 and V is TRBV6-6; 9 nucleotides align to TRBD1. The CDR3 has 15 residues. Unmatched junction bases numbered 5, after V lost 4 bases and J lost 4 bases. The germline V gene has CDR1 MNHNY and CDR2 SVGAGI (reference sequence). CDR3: CASSLDRGSYNEQFF. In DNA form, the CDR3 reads TGTGCCAGCAGTTTAGACAGGGGGAGTTACAATGAGCAGTTCTTC.

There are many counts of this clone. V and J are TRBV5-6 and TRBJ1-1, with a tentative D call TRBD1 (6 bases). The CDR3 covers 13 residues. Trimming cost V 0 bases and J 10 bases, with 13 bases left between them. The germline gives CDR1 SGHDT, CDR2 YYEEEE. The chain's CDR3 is CASSLEGVSLAFF. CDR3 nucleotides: TGTGCCAGCAGCTTGGAGGGGGTATCTTTAGCTTTCTTT.

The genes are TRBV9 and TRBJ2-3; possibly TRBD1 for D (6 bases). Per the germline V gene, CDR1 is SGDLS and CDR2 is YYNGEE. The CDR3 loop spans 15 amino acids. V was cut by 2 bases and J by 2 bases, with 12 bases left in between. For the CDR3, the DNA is TGTGCCAGCAGCGTTGGGACATATAACACAGATACGCAGTATTTT. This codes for CASSVGTYNTDTQYF.

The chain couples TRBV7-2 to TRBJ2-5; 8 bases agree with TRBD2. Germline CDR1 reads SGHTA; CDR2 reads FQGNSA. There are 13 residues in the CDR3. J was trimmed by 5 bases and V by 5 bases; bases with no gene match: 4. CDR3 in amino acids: CASSPTSVETQYF. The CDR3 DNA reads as TGTGCCAGCAGCCCGACTAGCGTGGAGACCCAGTACTTC. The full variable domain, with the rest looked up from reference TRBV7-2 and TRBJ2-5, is GAGVSQSPSNKVTEKGKDVELRCDPISGHTALYWYRQSLGQGLEFLIYFQGNSAPDKSGLPSDRFSAERTGGSVSTLTIQRTQQEDSAVYLCASSPTSVETQYFGPGTRLLVL.

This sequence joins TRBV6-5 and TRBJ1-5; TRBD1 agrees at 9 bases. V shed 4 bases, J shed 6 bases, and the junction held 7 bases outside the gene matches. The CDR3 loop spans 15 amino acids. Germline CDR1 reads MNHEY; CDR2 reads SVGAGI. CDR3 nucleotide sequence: TGTGCCAGCAGTTCGTCCGGGACAGGGAGTCAGCCCCAGCATTTT. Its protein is CASSSSGTGSQPQHF.

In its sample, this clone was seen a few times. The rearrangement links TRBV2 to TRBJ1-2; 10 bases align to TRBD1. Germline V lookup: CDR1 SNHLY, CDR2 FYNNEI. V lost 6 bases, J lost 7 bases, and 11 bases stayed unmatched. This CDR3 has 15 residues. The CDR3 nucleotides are TGTGCCAGCAGAGATACGGGACAGGGGAGCAGTGGCTACACCTTC. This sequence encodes CASRDTGQGSSGYTF.

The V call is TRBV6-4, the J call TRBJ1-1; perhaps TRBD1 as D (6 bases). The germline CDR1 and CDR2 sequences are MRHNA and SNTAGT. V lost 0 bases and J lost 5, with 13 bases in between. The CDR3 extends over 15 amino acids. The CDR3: CASSDSPGAVTEAFF. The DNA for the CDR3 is TGTGCCAGCAGTGACTCGCCGGGGGCGGTTACTGAAGCTTTCTTT.